The 12 T cell receptor beta chains listed next were all sequenced from one sample in a study of blood T cell repertoires in COVID-19. Measured with immunoSEQ multiplex PCR; TCRdb has only the in-frame clones, and not every one. The sample has roughly 180,000 clones, about 81% seen once. Source material: peripheral blood. The receptors here all came from a woman older than 75 with COVID-19, enrolled during active disease.

The rearrangement joins TRBV30 to TRBJ1-5, with TRBD1 identical over 8 bases. Germline values: CDR1 GTSNPN, CDR2 SVGIG (reference sequence). This CDR3 spans 15 amino acids. The V segment lost 1 base and the J segment 0 bases; nucleotides outside the gene matches: 2. The CDR3 sequence is CAWSADRDSNQPQHF. DNA for the CDR3: TGTGCCTGGAGTGCGGACAGGGATAGCAATCAGCCCCAGCATTTT.

This clone was found a few times. Here the CDR3 reads CSVSGERQPQHF. The CDR3 DNA reads TGCAGCGTGTCAGGGGAACGCCAGCCCCAGCATTTT. V is TRBV29-1 and J is TRBJ1-5; D may be TRBD1 (6 bases). CDR1 is SQVTM, CDR2 ANQGSEA, per germline. This CDR3 region has 12 residues. Between the trimmed V and J ends, which lost 6 bases and 7 bases, there was a span of 13 bases. The complete variable domain, with remaining parts taken from reference TRBV29-1 and TRBJ1-5, reads SAVISQKPSRDICQRGTSLTIQCQVDSQVTMMFWYRQQPGQSLTLIATANQGSEATYESGFVIDKFPISRPNLTFSTLTVSNMSPEDSSIYLCSVSGERQPQHFGDGTRLSIL.

The chain links TRBV7-2 to TRBJ1-1; maybe TRBD1 (5 bases). V dropped 6 bases and J dropped 11 bases, with 16 bases sitting between them. CDR1 is SGHTA and CDR2 is FQGNSA in the germline V gene. The CDR3 is 12 residues long. The chain's CDR3 is CASRPQEVGAFF. The DNA of the CDR3 is TGTGCCAGCAGACCACAGGAAGTTGGTGCTTTCTTT.

This clone appeared a few times. The V call is TRBV19, the J call TRBJ1-6, with TRBD1 identical over 7 bases. The CDR3 covers 15 residues. The germline CDR1 and CDR2 sequences are LNHDA and SQIVND (reference sequence). Trimming removed 10 bases from V and 7 bases from J; junction bases left unmatched: 13. The CDR3 is CATRGIDRANSPLHF. The DNA for the CDR3 is TGTGCCACCCGTGGGATCGACAGGGCGAATTCACCCCTCCACTTT.

This clone was detected once. V is TRBV4-1 and J is TRBJ2-3; 9 positions match TRBD2. Germline CDR1 MGHRA, CDR2 YSYEKL. This CDR3 region has 17 residues. After removal of 4 bases from V and 2 bases from J, the junction contained 10 bases not matched to a gene. Here the CDR3 reads CASSPQEGGRVTDTQYF. The CDR3 DNA sequence: TGCGCCAGCAGCCCCCAAGAAGGCGGGAGGGTCACAGATACGCAGTATTTT.

The CDR3 bases are TGTGCCAGCAGTTACCACGGGACAGGGGTTTCAGAGACCCAGTACTTC. It yields the protein CASSYHGTGVSETQYF. The V and J genes are TRBV6-5 and TRBJ2-5; 10 positions agree with TRBD1. CDR1 is MNHEY and CDR2 is SVGAGI in the germline V gene. The CDR3 has 16 residues. V gave up 2 bases and J gave up 4 bases; unmatched junction bases: 7.

V gene TRBV10-3 combines with J gene TRBJ2-5; D is unclear. The V end lost 0 bases, the J end lost 4 bases, and 6 bases lay between the germline ends. From germline, CDR1 is ENHRY and CDR2 SYGVKD. This CDR3 has 13 amino acids. The CDR3 nucleotides read TGTGCCATCAGTGAGTCGACTCTAGAGACCCAGTACTTC. Its translation is CAISESTLETQYF.

The chain combines TRBV5-1 with TRBJ1-1; 7 bases fit TRBD1. This CDR3 comprises 14 residues. Germline-derived CDR1 and CDR2 are SGHRS and YFSETQ. V lost 4 bases, J lost 5 bases, and 8 bases stayed unmatched. This CDR3 is CASSDQGGPTEAFF. CDR3 nucleotide sequence: TGCGCCAGCAGCGACCAGGGGGGCCCTACTGAAGCTTTCTTT.

In this sample, this clone turned up once. The rearrangement uses TRBV7-2 and TRBJ1-3; 7 bases are shared with TRBD1. Germline values: CDR1 SGHTA, CDR2 FQGNSA. This CDR3 spans 14 amino acids. J lost 3 bases, V lost 5 bases, and 4 bases had no gene match. The CDR3 coding sequence is TGTGCCAGCAGCGCCAACAGGGGTGGAAACACCATATATTTT. Encoded protein: CASSANRGGNTIYF. Full variable domain (missing parts from reference TRBV7-2 and TRBJ1-3): GAGVSQSPSNKVTEKGKDVELRCDPISGHTALYWYRQSLGQGLEFLIYFQGNSAPDKSGLPSDRFSAERTGGSVSTLTIQRTQQEDSAVYLCASSANRGGNTIYFGEGSWLTVV.

This clone was seen a few times. The chain has TRBV11-3 and TRBJ1-2; D remains unclear. CDR3 length: 13 amino acids. Germline V gene data show CDR1 as SGHNT and CDR2 as YENEEA. V was trimmed by 2 bases and J by 0 bases, leaving 4 bases between them. CDR3 residues: CASSLPANYGYTF. CDR3 in DNA: TGTGCCAGCAGCTTACCAGCTAACTATGGCTACACCTTC.

This rearrangement joins TRBV3-1 (or the pseudogene TRBV3-2) to TRBJ1-4; D is uncertain. Per the germline V gene, CDR1 is LGHDT and CDR2 is YNNKEL (reference sequence). Trimming stripped 0 bases from V and 5 bases from J, with 13 bases between. The CDR3 length is 16 residues. The CDR3 here is CASSQDTREANEKLFF. Here the CDR3 DNA reads TGTGCCAGCAGCCAAGATACCCGGGAGGCGAATGAAAAACTGTTTTTT.

The chain uses TRBV5-1 and TRBJ2-7, with 9 bases lining up with TRBD2. V dropped 4 bases and J dropped 6; count of bases not matched to a gene: 14. There are 16 residues in the CDR3. The germline CDR1 and CDR2 sequences are SGHRS and YFSETQ. The CDR3, as DNA: TGCGCCAGCAGCCCGGAGGGGAGCGGGGGGTCGAGCGAGCAGTACTTC. Translating it yields CASSPEGSGGSSEQYF.